The entry below describes one T cell receptor (beta chain). Its antigen remains unknown. Genomic DNA served as template for TCR beta VDJ and CDR3 profiling. A single record per CDR3 protein comes from TCRdb applying MiXCR to the reads. The data hold fewer than 200,000 distinct CDR3 sequences, with 40% to 55% observed a single time. Individuals selected for sequencing had exhibited CD8+CD57+ cell expansion on flow cytometry. The length of the CDR3 is 18 residues. Germline V gene lookup returns CDR1 ENHRY and CDR2 SYGVKD. The V end was cut by 4 bases, the J end by 2 bases, with 22 bases between. This sample stems from a study of CD8+CD57+ T cells in acquired aplastic anemia. Overall study findings and caveats: Patients and controls had in common 25 to 35 CD8+ CDR3 sequences.

The sequence derives from a human donor with aplastic anemia. Sequencing was done on a sample of sorted CD4+, CD8+, or CD8+CD57+ T cells (not recorded which) from PBMCs. This sequence joins TRBV10-3 and TRBJ2-3; possibly TRBD2 for D (6 bases). The CDR3 sequence is CAISVGIGTEAFTDTQYF. CDR3 DNA: TGTGCCATCAGTGTAGGTATTGGGACTGAAGCTTTCACAGATACGCAGTATTTT.